The T cell receptor (beta chain) under discussion was sequenced for a study of identical twins. Whole-study findings and limits: Abundant beta clonotypes from cord blood had fewer insertions, unlike memory repertoires, which showed none.

From the 5' RACE reads, TCRdb called clonotypes with MiXCR, one entry per CDR3 protein. The data show hundreds of thousands of distinct CDR3 sequences, 6% to 8.5% seen once. This CDR3 has 16 amino acids. Losses at the gene ends were 2 bases for V and 5 bases for J; bases not matched to a gene: 7. Germline V gives CDR1 SGHDN, CDR2 FVKESK. Notes on this clonotype: Its antigen is currently unknown.

Donors were all healthy Caucasians. Another study also made use of these data, one on yellow fever vaccine responses in identical twins. This second report adds: Twins' vaccine T cell response reportedly gave the appearance of partial convergence and partial personalization.

This chain joins TRBV14 and TRBJ2-3; TRBD2 matches 10 bases. The specimen sequenced was CD8+ T cells sorted from blood. The receptor comes from a woman between 18 and 30 years old in good health. CDR3 bases: TGTGCCAGCAGCCAACCGGGACTAGCGACCGTAGATACGCAGTATTTT. Its protein product is CASSQPGLATVDTQYF.